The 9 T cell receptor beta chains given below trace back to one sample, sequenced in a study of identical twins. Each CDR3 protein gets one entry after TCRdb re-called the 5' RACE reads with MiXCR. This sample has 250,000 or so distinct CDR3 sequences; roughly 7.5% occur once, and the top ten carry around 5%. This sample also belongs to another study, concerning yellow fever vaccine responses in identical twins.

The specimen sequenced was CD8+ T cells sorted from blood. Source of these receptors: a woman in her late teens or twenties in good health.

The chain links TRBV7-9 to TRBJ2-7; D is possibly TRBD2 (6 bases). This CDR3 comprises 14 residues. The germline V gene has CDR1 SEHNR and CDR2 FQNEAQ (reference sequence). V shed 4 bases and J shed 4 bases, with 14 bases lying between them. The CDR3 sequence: CASSSARREYEQYF. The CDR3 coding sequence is TGTGCCAGCAGCTCGGCTCGGCGGGAATACGAGCAGTACTTC.

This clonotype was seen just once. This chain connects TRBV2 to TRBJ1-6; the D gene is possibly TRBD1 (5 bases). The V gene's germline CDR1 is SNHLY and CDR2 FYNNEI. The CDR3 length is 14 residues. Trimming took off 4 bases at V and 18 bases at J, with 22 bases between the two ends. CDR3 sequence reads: CASSAPGRDEITHF. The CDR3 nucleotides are TGTGCCAGCAGTGCCCCCGGACGGGACGAAATTACCCACTTT.

CDR3 nucleotide sequence: TGCGCCAGCAGCCAAGGGACAGGGTACAACAATGAGCAGTTCTTC. This gives the protein CASSQGTGYNNEQFF. V gene TRBV4-1 combines with J gene TRBJ2-1; 8 positions agree with TRBD1. The CDR3 extends over 15 amino acids. The trim removed 1 base at V and 5 bases at J, leaving 4 bases unmatched. Germline CDR1 MGHRA, CDR2 YSYEKL.

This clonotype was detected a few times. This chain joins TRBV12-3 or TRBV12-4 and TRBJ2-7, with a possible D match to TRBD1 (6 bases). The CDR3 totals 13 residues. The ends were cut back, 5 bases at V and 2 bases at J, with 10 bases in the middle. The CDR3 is CASSTTGPYEQYF. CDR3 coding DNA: TGTGCCAGCAGTACAACAGGGCCCTACGAGCAGTACTTC.

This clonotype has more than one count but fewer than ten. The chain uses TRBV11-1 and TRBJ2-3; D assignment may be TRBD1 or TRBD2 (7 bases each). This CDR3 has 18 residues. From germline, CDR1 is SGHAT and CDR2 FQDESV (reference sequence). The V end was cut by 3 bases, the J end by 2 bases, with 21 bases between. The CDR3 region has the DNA TGTGCCAGCAGCTTTTTAGAGCGGGACAGCCCACACACAGATACGCAGTATTTT. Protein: CASSFLERDSPHTDTQYF.

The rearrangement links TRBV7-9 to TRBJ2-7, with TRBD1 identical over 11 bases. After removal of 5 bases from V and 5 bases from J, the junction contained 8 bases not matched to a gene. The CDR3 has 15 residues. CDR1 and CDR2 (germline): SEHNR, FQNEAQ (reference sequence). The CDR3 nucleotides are TGTGCCAGCAGCACATCCTGGGACAGGGGGAACGAGCAGTACTTC. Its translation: CASSTSWDRGNEQYF.

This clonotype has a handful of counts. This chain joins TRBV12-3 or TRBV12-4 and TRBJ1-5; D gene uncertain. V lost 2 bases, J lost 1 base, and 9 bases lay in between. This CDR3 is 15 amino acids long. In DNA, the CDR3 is TGTGCCAGCAGTTTATTGATAGGGAGCAATCAGCCCCAGCATTTT. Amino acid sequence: CASSLLIGSNQPQHF.

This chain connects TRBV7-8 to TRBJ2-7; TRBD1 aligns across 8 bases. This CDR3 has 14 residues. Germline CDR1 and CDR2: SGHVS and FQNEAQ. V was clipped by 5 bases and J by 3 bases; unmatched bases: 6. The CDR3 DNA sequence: TGTGCCAGCAGCGAGAACAGGGGGAGCTACGAGCAGTACGTC. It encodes CASSENRGSYEQYV.

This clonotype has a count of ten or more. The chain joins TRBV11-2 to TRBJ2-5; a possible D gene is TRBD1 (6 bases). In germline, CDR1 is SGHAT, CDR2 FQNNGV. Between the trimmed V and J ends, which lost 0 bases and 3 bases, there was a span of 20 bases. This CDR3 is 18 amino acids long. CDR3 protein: CASSLDPRGGLYEETQYF. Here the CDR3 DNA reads TGTGCCAGCAGCTTAGACCCCCGTGGGGGCCTGTACGAAGAGACCCAGTACTTC.